The TCR beta chain described here comes from a study of cytomegalovirus exposure and HLA in healthy donors (dated by TCRdb to about 2017). Describing the broader study: According to a later analysis, one platform produced both the 100 to 150 validation repertoires and the 720 or so repertoires of the first cohort. Besides the first cohort of roughly 660 subjects, a separate validation cohort made up of over 95 different subjects was used. The study aimed to test whether cataloging public T cell receptors could reveal signatures of past pathogen exposure. The study combined high-throughput TCR immunosequencing, statistical association of individual TCRs with disease status, and machine learning to predict cytomegalovirus infection status.

CDR1 SGHNT and CDR2 YYREEE are derived from the germline V gene (reference sequence). The CDR3 measures 13 amino acids from cysteine to phenylalanine. On the study overall, not on this receptor specifically: A later analysis found that TCRs clustered in the first cohort also tended to co-occur in the approximately 120 validation repertoires, with more than 90% of cluster scores above 0. The validation cohort had no HLA typing available for a later analysis, so co-occurrence within that cohort was assessed over all 120 or so repertoires. A total of roughly 160 TCR beta chains were listed by the study as associated with cytomegalovirus. According to the authors, the approach could potentially be generalized to other disease states and immunological phenotypes. A few of the identified cytomegalovirus-associated TCR beta chains were confirmed in vitro to be specific for cytomegalovirus antigens. Most TCR sequences were seen in very few donors, while some public TCRs were found in many individuals. The classifier was reported to diagnose cytomegalovirus status with high specificity and sensitivity in both the original and validation cohorts.

Library construction relied on the immunoSEQ multiplex PCR assay. In the authors' own workflow: A statistical classification framework was built for diagnosing cytomegalovirus status from the catalog of TCR beta chain sequences. What TCRdb holds here is the immuneACCESS table cut down to in-frame rearrangements. Part of the clones is not present; checked against another copy, under half of the missing clones reflect an unresolved V gene, and the others are unexplained. From that table come the V and J calls and clone size; the DNA was used to work out D and trimming. For this sample the table gives about 280,000 clones, of which approximately 90% were detected only once. Approximately 0.88% of the sample goes to the ten largest clones. The donors belonged to the validation cohort of 120 subjects, which was separate from the approximately 700-subject first cohort. Comments on this clone: There is no known antigen for this receptor. Because the CDR3's place on the DNA is in doubt, the DNA is left out and the CDR3 is given as listed by TCRdb.

The chain couples TRBV5-4 to TRBJ2-1; the table's D call, TRBD2, has no DNA check behind it. The receptor comes from a woman younger than 35 in good health and CMV-seronegative. The sample taken for sequencing was PBMCs. CDR3 sequence: CASSSWAGGSEFF.